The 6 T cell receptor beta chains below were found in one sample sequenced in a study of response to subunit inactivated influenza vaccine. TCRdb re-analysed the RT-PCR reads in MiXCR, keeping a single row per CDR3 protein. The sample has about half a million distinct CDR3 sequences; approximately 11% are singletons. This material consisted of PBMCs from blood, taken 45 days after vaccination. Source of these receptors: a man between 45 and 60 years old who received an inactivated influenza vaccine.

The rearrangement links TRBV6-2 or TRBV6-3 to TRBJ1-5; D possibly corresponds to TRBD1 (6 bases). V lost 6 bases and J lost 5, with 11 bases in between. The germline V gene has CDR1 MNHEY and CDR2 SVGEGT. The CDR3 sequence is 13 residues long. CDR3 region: CASRDRSDQPQHF. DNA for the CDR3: TGTGCCAGCAGGGACAGATCCGATCAGCCCCAGCATTTT.

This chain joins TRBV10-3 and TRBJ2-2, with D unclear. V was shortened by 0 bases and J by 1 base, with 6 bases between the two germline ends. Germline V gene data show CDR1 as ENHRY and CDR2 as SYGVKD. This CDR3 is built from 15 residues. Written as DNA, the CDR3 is TGTGCCATCAGTGAGTCGTCGGGGAACACCGGGGAGCTGTTTTTT. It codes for CAISESSGNTGELFF.

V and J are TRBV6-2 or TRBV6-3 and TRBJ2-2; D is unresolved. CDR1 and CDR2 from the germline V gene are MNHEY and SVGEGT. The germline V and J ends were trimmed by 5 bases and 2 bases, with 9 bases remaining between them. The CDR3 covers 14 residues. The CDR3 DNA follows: TGTGCCAGCAGTAGGACGTACAACACCGGGGAGCTGTTTTTT. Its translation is CASSRTYNTGELFF.

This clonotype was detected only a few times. The CDR3 coding sequence is TGCGCCAGCAGCTTGATCGGGGGGGAAGAGACCCAGTACTTC. This encodes CASSLIGGEETQYF. The chain uses TRBV5-1 and TRBJ2-5; 8 bases fit TRBD2. This CDR3 comprises 14 residues. Looked up from germline, CDR1 is SGHRS and CDR2 is YFSETQ. V was pared by 1 base and J by 3 bases, with 2 bases of the junction left unmatched. The complete variable domain, with remaining parts taken from reference TRBV5-1 and TRBJ2-5, reads KAGVTQTPRYLIKTRGQQVTLSCSPISGHRSVSWYQQTPGQGLQFLFEYFSETQRNKGNFPGRFSGRQFSNSRSEMNVSTLELGDSALYLCASSLIGGEETQYFGPGTRLLVL.

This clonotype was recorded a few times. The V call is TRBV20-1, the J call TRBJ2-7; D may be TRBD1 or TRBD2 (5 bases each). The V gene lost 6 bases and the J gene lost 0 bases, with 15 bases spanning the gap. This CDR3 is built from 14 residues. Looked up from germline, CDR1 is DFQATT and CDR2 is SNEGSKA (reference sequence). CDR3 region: CSAPRGVSSYEQYF. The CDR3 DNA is TGCAGTGCCCCCCGAGGGGTGAGCTCCTACGAGCAGTACTTC.

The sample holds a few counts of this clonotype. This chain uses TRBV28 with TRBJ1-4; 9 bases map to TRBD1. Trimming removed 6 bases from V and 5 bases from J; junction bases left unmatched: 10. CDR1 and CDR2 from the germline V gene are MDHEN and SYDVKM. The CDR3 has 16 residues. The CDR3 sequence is CASSPGTGKGNEKLFF. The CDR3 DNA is TGTGCCAGCAGCCCCGGGACAGGGAAGGGGAATGAAAAACTGTTTTTT.